This T cell receptor beta chain was profiled in a study of blood T cells in healthy people across ages. The authors ran a second PCR of 7 to 11 cycles using a sample-barcoded 5' primer and a J-beta primer mix. TCRdb redid the calling of the 5' RACE reads with MiXCR, one entry per CDR3 protein. The table has just over 1 million distinct CDR3 sequences, 35% to 50% seen once; the top ten hold 18%. The CDR3 has 16 amino acids. The germline V gene has CDR1 SGDLS and CDR2 YYNGEE. V trimming: 2 bases; J trimming: 7 bases; junction bases outside the gene matches: 10. This clonotype was counted only a few times.

This rearrangement joins TRBV9 to TRBJ2-5; TRBD1 matches at 11 bases. The sequence came from a woman aged 55-69 years in good health. Input material: blood. The CDR3 DNA reads as TGTGCCAGCAGCGTCCGAGCGGGACAGGGGGGAGCGACCCAGTACTTC. Protein sequence: CASSVRAGQGGATQYF.